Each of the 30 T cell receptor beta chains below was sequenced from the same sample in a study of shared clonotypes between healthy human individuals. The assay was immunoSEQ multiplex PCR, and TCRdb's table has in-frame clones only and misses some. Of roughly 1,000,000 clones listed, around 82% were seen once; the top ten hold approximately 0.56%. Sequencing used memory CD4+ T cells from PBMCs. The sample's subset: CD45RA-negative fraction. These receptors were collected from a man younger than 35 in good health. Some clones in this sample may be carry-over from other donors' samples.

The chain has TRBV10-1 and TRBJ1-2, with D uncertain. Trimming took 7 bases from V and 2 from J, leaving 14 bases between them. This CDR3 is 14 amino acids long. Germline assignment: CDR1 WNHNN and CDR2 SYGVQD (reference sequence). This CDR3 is CASISYTLNYGYTF. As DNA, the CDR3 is TGCGCCAGCATTTCATACACCTTAAACTATGGCTACACCTTC.

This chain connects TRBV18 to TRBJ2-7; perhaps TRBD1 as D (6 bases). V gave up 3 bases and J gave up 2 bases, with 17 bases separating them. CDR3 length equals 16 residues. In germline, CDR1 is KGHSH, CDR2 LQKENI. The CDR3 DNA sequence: TGTGCCAGCTCACCCCTCCGGGACAATGGAGCCTACGAGCAGTACTTC. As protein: CASSPLRDNGAYEQYF.

CDR3 in amino acids: CASSSSASGANVLTF. The CDR3, as DNA: TGTGCCAGTAGTAGCAGTGCCTCTGGGGCCAACGTCCTGACTTTC. The chain joins TRBV19 to TRBJ2-6; no clear D. Germline loops: CDR1 LNHDA, CDR2 SQIVND (reference sequence). CDR3 length: 15 amino acids. Trimming took off 4 bases at V and 0 bases at J, with 7 bases between the two ends.

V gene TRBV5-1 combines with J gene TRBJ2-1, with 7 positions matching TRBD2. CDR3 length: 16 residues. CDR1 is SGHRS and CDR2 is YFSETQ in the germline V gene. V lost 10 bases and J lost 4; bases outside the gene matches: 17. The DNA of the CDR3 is TGCGCCGGCCGAGCGGGGCCCAACCCTATATACAATGAGCAGTTCTTC. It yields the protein CAGRAGPNPIYNEQFF.

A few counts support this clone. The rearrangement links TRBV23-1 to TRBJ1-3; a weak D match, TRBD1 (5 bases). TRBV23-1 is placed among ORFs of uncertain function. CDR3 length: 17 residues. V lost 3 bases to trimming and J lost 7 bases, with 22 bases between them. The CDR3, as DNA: TGCGCCAGCAGTCACCCCGATACATTTTCAGGGTGGAACACCATATATTTT. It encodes CASSHPDTFSGWNTIYF.

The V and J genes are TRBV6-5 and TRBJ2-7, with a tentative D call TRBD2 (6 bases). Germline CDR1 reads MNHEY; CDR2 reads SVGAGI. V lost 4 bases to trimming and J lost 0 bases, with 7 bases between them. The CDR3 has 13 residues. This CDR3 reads CASSSGDSYEQYF. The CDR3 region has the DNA TGTGCCAGCAGTTCGGGGGACTCCTACGAGCAGTACTTC.

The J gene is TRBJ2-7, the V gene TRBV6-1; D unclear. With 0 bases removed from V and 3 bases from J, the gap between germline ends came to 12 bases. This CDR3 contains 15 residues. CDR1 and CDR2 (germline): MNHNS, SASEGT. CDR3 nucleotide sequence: TGTGCCAGCAGTGAAGCGTTAGGCATCTTCTACGAGCAGTACTTC. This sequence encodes CASSEALGIFYEQYF.

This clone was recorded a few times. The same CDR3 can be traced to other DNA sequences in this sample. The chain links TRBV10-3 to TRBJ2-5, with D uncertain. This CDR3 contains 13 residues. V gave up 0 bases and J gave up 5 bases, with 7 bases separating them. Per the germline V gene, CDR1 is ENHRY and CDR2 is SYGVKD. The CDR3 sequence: CAISESTRETQYF. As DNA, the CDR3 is TGTGCCATCAGTGAGTCGACACGGGAGACCCAGTACTTC.

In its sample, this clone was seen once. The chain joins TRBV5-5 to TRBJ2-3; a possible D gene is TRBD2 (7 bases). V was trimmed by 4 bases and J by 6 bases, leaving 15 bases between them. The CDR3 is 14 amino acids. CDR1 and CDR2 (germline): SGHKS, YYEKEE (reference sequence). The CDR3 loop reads CASSRGAIPDTQYF. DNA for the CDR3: TGTGCCAGCAGCCGGGGGGCGATTCCGGATACGCAGTATTTT.

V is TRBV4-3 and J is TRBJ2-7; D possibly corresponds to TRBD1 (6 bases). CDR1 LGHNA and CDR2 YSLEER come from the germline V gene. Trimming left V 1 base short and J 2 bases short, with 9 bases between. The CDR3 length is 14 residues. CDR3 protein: CASSQAQGPYEQYF. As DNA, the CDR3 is TGCGCCAGCAGCCAAGCCCAGGGGCCCTACGAGCAGTACTTC.

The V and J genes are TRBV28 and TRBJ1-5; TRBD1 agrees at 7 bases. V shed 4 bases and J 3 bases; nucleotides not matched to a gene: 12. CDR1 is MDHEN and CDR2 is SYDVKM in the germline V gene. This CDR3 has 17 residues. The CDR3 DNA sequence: TGTGCCAGCAGTTCCGCCTCCGGGACAGAGGTCAATCAGCCCCAGCATTTT. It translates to CASSSASGTEVNQPQHF.

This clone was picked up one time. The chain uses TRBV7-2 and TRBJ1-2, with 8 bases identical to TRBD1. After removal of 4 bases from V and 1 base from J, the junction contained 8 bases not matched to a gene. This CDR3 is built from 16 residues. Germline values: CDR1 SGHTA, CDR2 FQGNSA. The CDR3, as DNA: TGTGCCAGCAGCTCTAGGGACAGGCCCCTTAACTATGGCTACACCTTC. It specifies CASSSRDRPLNYGYTF.

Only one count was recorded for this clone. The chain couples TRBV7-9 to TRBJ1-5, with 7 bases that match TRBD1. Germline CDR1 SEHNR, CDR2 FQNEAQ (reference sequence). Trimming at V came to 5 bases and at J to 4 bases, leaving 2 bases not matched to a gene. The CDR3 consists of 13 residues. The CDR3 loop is CASSQGGNQPQHF. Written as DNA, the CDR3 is TGTGCCAGCAGCCAGGGGGGAAATCAGCCCCAGCATTTT. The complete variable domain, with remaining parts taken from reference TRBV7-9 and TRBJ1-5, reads DTGVSQNPRHKITKRGQNVTFRCDPISEHNRLYWYRQTLGQGPEFLTYFQNEAQLEKSRLLSDRFSAERPKGSFSTLEIQRTEQGDSAMYLCASSQGGNQPQHFGDGTRLSIL.

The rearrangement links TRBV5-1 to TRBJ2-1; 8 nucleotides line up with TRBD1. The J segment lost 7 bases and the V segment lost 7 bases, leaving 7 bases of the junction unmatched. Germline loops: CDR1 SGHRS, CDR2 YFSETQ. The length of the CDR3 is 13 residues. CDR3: CASGYRDRNEQFF. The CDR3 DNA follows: TGCGCCAGCGGCTACCGGGACAGGAATGAGCAGTTCTTC.

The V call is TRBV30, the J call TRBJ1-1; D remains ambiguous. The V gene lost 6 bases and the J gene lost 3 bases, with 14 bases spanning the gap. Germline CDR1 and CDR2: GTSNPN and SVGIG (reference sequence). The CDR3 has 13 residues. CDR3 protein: CACSGVLDTEAFF. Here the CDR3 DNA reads TGTGCCTGTTCCGGCGTATTGGACACTGAAGCTTTCTTT.

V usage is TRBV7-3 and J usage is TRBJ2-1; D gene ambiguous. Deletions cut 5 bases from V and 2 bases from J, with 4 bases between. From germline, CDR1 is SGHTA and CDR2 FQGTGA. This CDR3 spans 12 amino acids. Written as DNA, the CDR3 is TGTGCCAGCAGCCTTACCTACAATGAGCAGTTCTTC. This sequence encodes CASSLTYNEQFF.

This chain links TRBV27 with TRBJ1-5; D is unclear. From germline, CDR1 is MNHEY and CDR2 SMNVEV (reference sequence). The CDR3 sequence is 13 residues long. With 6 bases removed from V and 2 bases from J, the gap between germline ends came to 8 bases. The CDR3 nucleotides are TGTGCCAGCAGCATTAGGGGCAATCAGCCCCAGCATTTT. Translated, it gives CASSIRGNQPQHF.

Here the CDR3 reads CASSPGGVDGELFF. The DNA of the CDR3 is TGTGCCAGCAGCCCAGGGGGCGTGGACGGGGAGCTGTTTTTT. The chain has TRBV7-2 and TRBJ2-2; 8 positions agree with TRBD1. Germline-derived CDR1 and CDR2 are SGHTA and FQGNSA. The CDR3 runs 14 residues. Trimming at V came to 5 bases and at J to 7 bases, leaving 6 bases not matched to a gene.

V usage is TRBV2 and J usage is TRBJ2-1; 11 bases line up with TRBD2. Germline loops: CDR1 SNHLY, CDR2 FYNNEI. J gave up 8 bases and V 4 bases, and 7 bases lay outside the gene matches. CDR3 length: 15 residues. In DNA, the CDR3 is TGTGCCAGCAGTGGTGTAGCGGGAGGGCAGGATGAGCAGTTCTTC. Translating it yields CASSGVAGGQDEQFF.

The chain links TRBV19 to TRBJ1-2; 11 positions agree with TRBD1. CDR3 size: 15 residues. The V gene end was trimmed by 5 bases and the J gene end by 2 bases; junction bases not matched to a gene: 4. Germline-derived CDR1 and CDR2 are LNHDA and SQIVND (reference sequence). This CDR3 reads CASSAGQGANYGYTF. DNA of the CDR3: TGTGCCAGTAGTGCAGGACAGGGGGCAAACTATGGCTACACCTTC.

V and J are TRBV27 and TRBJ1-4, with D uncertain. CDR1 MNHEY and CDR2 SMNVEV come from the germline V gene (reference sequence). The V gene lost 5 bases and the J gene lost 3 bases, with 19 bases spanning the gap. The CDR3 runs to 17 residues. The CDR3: CASSPYPLKLANEKLFF. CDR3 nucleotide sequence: TGTGCCAGCAGTCCGTACCCCCTCAAGTTAGCTAATGAAAAACTGTTTTTT.

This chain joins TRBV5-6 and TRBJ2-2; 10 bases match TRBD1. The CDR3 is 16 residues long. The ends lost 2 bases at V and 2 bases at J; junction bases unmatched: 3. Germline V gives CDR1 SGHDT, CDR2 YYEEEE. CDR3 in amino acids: CASSFRDRGNTGELFF. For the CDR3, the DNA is TGTGCCAGCAGCTTCCGGGACAGGGGAAACACCGGGGAGCTGTTTTTT.

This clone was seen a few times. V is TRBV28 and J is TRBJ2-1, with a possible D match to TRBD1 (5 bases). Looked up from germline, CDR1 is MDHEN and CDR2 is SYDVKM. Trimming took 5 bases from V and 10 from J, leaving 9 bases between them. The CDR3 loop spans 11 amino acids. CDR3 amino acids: CASSPNREQFF. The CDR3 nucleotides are TGTGCCAGCAGTCCTAACAGGGAGCAGTTCTTC.

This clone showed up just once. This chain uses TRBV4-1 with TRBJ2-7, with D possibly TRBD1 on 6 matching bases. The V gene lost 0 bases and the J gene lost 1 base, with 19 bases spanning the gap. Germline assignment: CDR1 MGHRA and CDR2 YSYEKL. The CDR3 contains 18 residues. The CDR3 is CASSQDSRTDYFSYEQYF. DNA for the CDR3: TGCGCCAGCAGCCAAGATAGCCGGACAGATTACTTTTCCTACGAGCAGTACTTC.

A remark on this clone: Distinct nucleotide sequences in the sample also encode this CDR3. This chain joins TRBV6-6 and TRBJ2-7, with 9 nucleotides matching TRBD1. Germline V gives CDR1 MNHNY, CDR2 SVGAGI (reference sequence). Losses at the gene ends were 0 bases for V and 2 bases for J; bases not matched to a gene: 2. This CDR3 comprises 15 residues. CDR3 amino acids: CASSYSGQGTYEQYF. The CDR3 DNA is TGTGCCAGCAGTTACTCGGGACAGGGAACCTACGAGCAGTACTTC.

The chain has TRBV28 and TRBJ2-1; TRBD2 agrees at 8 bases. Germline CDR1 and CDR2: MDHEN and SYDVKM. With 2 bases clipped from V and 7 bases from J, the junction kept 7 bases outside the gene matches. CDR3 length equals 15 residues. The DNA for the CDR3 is TGTGCCAGCAGTTTAGGGGGGACTAGTTCAAATGAGCAGTTCTTC. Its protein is CASSLGGTSSNEQFF. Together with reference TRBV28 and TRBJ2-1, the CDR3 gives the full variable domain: DVKVTQSSRYLVKRTGEKVFLECVQDMDHENMFWYRQDPGLGLRLIYFSYDVKMKEKGDIPEGYSVSREKKERFSLILESASTNQTSMYLCASSLGGTSSNEQFFGPGTRLTVL.

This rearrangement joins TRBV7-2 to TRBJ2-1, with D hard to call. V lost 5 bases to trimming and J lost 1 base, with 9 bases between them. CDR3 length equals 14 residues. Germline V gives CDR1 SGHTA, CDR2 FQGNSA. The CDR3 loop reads CASSPKRSYNEQFF. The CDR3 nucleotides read TGTGCCAGCAGCCCGAAGCGTTCCTACAATGAGCAGTTCTTC.

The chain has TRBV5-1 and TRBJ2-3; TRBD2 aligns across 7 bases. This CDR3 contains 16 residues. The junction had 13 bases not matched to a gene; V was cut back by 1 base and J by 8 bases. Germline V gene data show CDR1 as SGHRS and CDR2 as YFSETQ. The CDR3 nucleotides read TGCGCCAGCAGCTTGTTGGAGGGAGGGCCGTCGGGTACGCAGTATTTT. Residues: CASSLLEGGPSGTQYF.

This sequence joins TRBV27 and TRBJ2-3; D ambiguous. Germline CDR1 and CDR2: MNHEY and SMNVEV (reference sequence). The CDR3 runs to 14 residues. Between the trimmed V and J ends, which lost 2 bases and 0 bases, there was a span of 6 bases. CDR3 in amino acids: CASSLPQSTDTQYF. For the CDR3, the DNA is TGTGCCAGCAGTTTACCCCAGAGCACAGATACGCAGTATTTT.

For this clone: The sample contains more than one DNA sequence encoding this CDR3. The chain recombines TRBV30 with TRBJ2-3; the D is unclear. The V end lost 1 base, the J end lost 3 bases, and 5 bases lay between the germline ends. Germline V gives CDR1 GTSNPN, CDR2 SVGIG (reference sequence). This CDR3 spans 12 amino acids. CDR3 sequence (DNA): TGTGCCTGGAGTGCCACGACAGATACGCAGTATTTT. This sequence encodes CAWSATTDTQYF.